This TCR beta chain stems from a study of esophageal squamous cell carcinoma under preoperative chemotherapy. This clonotype is deemed medium-sized. Described time point: after preoperative PTX-NDP chemotherapy. With 0 bases removed from V and 9 bases from J, the gap between germline ends came to 8 bases. CDR3 length: 12 amino acids. Per the germline V gene, CDR1 is MNHNY and CDR2 is SVGAGI (reference sequence). TCRdb used MiXCR to reprocess the PCR reads, holding one entry per CDR3 protein. The data hold around 9,700 distinct CDR3 sequences, with about 63% observed a single time. The receptor was isolated from a human donor with esophageal squamous cell carcinoma. The donor label of this sample is uncertain. The sample was acquired from a patient given preoperative chemotherapy. The chain joins TRBV6-6 to TRBJ2-5; no definite D call. CDR3 nucleotide sequence: TGTGCCAGCAGTTACTCGTCCGGCTCCCAGTACTTC. It yields the protein CASSYSSGSQYF.